This TCR beta chain came from a study of chemoradiotherapy in HPV16-positive cancers. Looking at the study overall: Candidate HPV-specific clones and shared TCR motifs came from two HPV16-positive patients.

Whole-study results and caveats: HPV-responsive T-cell expansion during chemoradiotherapy was linked to improved recurrence-free survival in HPV16-positive patients.

Germline loops: CDR1 SGHRS, CDR2 YFSETQ. V was cut by 1 base and J by 5 bases, with 9 bases left in between. The CDR3 has 13 residues. As regards this clone: Its antigen is not known.

Repertoires were sampled repeatedly during chemoradiotherapy. Profiled with immunoSEQ multiplex PCR; TCRdb holds only in-frame clones, not every one. Of 12,000 or so clones listed, about 85% are singletons. V is TRBV5-1 and J is TRBJ2-5, with TRBD2 as a possible D gene (5 bases). The TCR originated in a human donor with HPV-associated anogenital cancer. The sequenced sample was blood, obtained from a patient who underwent chemoradiotherapy. DNA for the CDR3: TGCGCCAGCAGCTTGCGGGGTTGGGAGACCCAGTACTTC. It codes for CASSLRGWETQYF.